This T cell receptor beta chain was captured in a study of early T cells in non-severe SARS-CoV-2 infection. Study-level information: From unsorted whole blood, bulk RNA was sequenced, and the chains remained unpaired. Study conclusions and caveats: Matching with VDJdb favored anti-spike CD8 responses (missing private and CD4 specificities).

Unique molecular identifier tags were affixed to discrete cDNA molecules. From the 5' RACE reads, TCRdb called clonotypes with MiXCR, one entry per CDR3 protein. The sample records some 25,000 distinct CDR3 sequences, more than 4% being singletons. V dropped 5 bases and J dropped 5; count of bases not matched to a gene: 8. The CDR3 spans 16 residues. Per the germline V gene, CDR1 is DFQATT and CDR2 is SNEGSKA (reference sequence). This clonotype was recorded a few times. Antigen unknown. The TCR comes from an adult who was a healthcare worker with PCR-confirmed SARS-CoV-2 infection or an uninfected control (not recorded which). This chain links TRBV20-1 with TRBJ2-1; 14 bases are shared with TRBD2. The sequenced sample consisted of whole blood. The CDR3 DNA follows: TGCAGTGCTTCCGGGACTAGCGGGAGACGTAACAATGAGCAGTTCTTC. Its translation is CSASGTSGRRNNEQFF.